These 24 T cell receptor beta chains share one sample of origin, sequenced in a study of blood T cell repertoires in COVID-19. Repertoires were generated with immunoSEQ multiplex PCR, while TCRdb's copy carries only in-frame clones and drops some. The repertoire holds roughly 280,000 clones, with about 88% as singletons. Sequencing was done on a sample of peripheral blood. All receptors derive from a man aged 18 to 29 with active or convalescent COVID-19.

The chain recombines TRBV2 with TRBJ2-7; 9 bases are shared with TRBD1. Unmatched junction bases numbered 7, after V lost 7 bases and J lost 3 bases. This CDR3 comprises 14 residues. Germline V gene data show CDR1 as SNHLY and CDR2 as FYNNEI. CDR3 protein: CASNPGQGLYEQYF. CDR3 DNA sequence: TGTGCCAGCAATCCGGGACAGGGACTCTACGAGCAGTACTTC.

The chain has TRBV21-1 and TRBJ2-2; TRBD2 reflects the table's D call only, with no check against the DNA. TRBV21-1 is a known pseudogene. This CDR3 has 17 residues. The CDR3 nucleotides read TGTGCCAGCAGCCCAACCTCCCATTTCGGGAGCACCGGGGAGCTGTTTTTT. Protein sequence: CASSPTSHFGSTGELFF.

The V call is TRBV3-1 (or the pseudogene TRBV3-2), the J call TRBJ1-2; TRBD1 matches 9 bases. Trimming took 6 bases from V and 8 from J; bases not matched to a gene: 7. Germline CDR1 reads LGHDT; CDR2 reads YNNKEL (reference sequence). The CDR3 has 13 amino acids. CDR3 DNA: TGTGCCAGCAGGCAGACAGGGGGTGGAGGCTACACCTTC. Protein sequence: CASRQTGGGGYTF.

The rearrangement joins TRBV28 to TRBJ1-4; D possibly corresponds to TRBD1 (6 bases). Germline CDR1 MDHEN, CDR2 SYDVKM. Between the trimmed V and J ends, which lost 5 bases and 8 bases, there was a span of 21 bases. The CDR3 loop spans 16 amino acids. CDR3 sequence reads: CASSHTQGTPNEKLFF. CDR3 coding DNA: TGTGCCAGCAGTCACACGCAGGGGACCCCGAACGAAAAACTGTTTTTT.

This sequence joins TRBV14 and TRBJ1-4, with unresolved D. CDR3 length: 12 residues. Germline V gene lookup returns CDR1 SGHDN and CDR2 FVKESK. V dropped 1 base and J dropped 7 bases, with 4 bases sitting between them. CDR3 in DNA: TGTGCCAGCAGCCAAGGGGCTGAAAAACTGTTTTTT. Translated, it gives CASSQGAEKLFF. Filled out from reference TRBV14 and TRBJ1-4, the complete variable domain reads EAGVTQFPSHSVIEKGQTVTLRCDPISGHDNLYWYRRVMGKEIKFLLHFVKESKQDESGMPNNRFLAERTGGTYSTLKVQPAELEDSGVYFCASSQGAEKLFFGSGTQLSVL.

The V and J genes are TRBV7-9 and TRBJ2-1; TRBD2 might be the D (5 bases). The CDR3 extends over 12 amino acids. V was cut by 7 bases and J by 9 bases, with 13 bases left in between. The V gene's germline CDR1 is SEHNR and CDR2 FQNEAQ (reference sequence). The CDR3: CASTFGGSEQFF. The CDR3 DNA reads TGTGCCAGCACCTTTGGTGGGAGTGAGCAGTTCTTC.

The chain couples TRBV4-2 to TRBJ2-7; D call uncertain. There are 15 residues in the CDR3. CDR1 LGHNA and CDR2 YNFKEQ come from the germline V gene. V lost 2 bases and J lost 5, with 16 bases in between. The CDR3 sequence is CASSQLSSLTHEQYF. CDR3 in DNA: TGTGCCAGCAGCCAATTATCCAGTCTCACCCACGAGCAGTACTTC.

J is TRBJ1-6 and V is TRBV14; 8 bases are shared with TRBD1. With 8 bases clipped from V and 7 bases from J, the junction kept 10 bases outside the gene matches. In germline, CDR1 is SGHDN, CDR2 FVKESK. The CDR3 totals 15 residues. The CDR3, as DNA: TGTGCCAGCGTTCAGCTGGACAGGGTCAATTCACCCCTCCACTTT. It yields the protein CASVQLDRVNSPLHF.

V and J are TRBV6-5 and TRBJ1-1, with D possibly matching TRBD1 (5 bases). Trimming pared 7 bases from V and 5 bases from J, leaving 14 bases between. This CDR3 has 13 amino acids. CDR1 is MNHEY and CDR2 is SVGAGI in the germline V gene. In DNA, the CDR3 is TGTGCCAGCAACCGGGGGTGGGGGACTGAAGCTTTCTTT. This gives the protein CASNRGWGTEAFF.

This chain uses TRBV4-2 with TRBJ2-3, with 7 positions matching TRBD2. Germline-derived CDR1 and CDR2 are LGHNA and YNFKEQ. Trimming removed 4 bases from V and 0 bases from J; junction bases left unmatched: 1. The CDR3 is 14 amino acids. The CDR3 sequence: CASSRDYSTDTQYF. CDR3 DNA: TGTGCCAGCAGCCGGGACTATAGCACAGATACGCAGTATTTT.

The chain recombines TRBV5-3 with TRBJ2-1; weak D call: TRBD2 (6 bases). TRBV5-3 is reported as an ORF; its role is uncertain. V lost 0 bases and J 0 bases, leaving 10 bases between the germline ends. The CDR3 totals 16 residues. CDR3 in DNA: TGTGCCAGAAGCTTGGCCGTGCGGGGCTCCTACAATGAGCAGTTCTTC. Translated: CARSLAVRGSYNEQFF.

The chain has TRBV7-2 and TRBJ2-2; 8 bases map to TRBD2. CDR1 SGHTA and CDR2 FQGNSA come from the germline V gene. The CDR3 has 15 amino acids. Unmatched junction bases numbered 7, after V lost 6 bases and J lost 4 bases. CDR3 loop: CASRPAGGVTGELFF. The CDR3 nucleotides are TGTGCCAGCAGGCCGGCGGGAGGAGTCACCGGGGAGCTGTTTTTT.

The chain joins TRBV10-2 to TRBJ2-7; 8 nucleotides agree with TRBD2. J lost 6 bases, V lost 7 bases, and 11 bases had no gene match. CDR3 length equals 14 residues. Per the germline V gene, CDR1 is WSHSY and CDR2 is SAAADI. In DNA form, the CDR3 reads TGCGCCAGCACGCCCGGGACTAGAAGTTCCGAGCAGTACTTC. Its translation: CASTPGTRSSEQYF.

This chain links TRBV7-2 with TRBJ2-5; TRBD1 aligns across 8 bases. After removal of 4 bases from V and 1 base from J, the junction contained 5 bases not matched to a gene. The CDR3 runs 15 residues. CDR1 is SGHTA, CDR2 FQGNSA, per germline. The CDR3, as DNA: TGTGCCAGCAGCTCGGCGGGACAGGTCCAAGAGACCCAGTACTTC. It is translated as CASSSAGQVQETQYF. The variable domain in full, completed from reference TRBV7-2 and TRBJ2-5, reads GAGVSQSPSNKVTEKGKDVELRCDPISGHTALYWYRQSLGQGLEFLIYFQGNSAPDKSGLPSDRFSAERTGGSVSTLTIQRTQQEDSAVYLCASSSAGQVQETQYFGPGTRLLVL.

The CDR3 nucleotides read TGTGCCAGCAGCCCAACGGACAGGCGCTTTGGCGAGCAGTACTTC. It encodes CASSPTDRRFGEQYF. The chain recombines TRBV5-6 with TRBJ2-7; the match to TRBD1 covers 7 bases. The CDR3 is 15 amino acids. V shed 4 bases, J shed 6 bases, and the junction held 13 bases outside the gene matches. From germline, CDR1 is SGHDT and CDR2 YYEEEE.

The CDR3 here is CASSQEGQGYSPLHF. The CDR3 DNA sequence: TGTGCCAGCAGCCAAGAAGGGCAGGGATATTCACCCCTCCACTTT. The rearrangement links TRBV14 to TRBJ1-6; D possibly corresponds to TRBD1 (5 bases). Trimming shortened V by 0 bases and J by 8 bases, and 11 bases separated the two germline ends. The CDR3 loop spans 15 amino acids. Germline loops: CDR1 SGHDN, CDR2 FVKESK.

The rearrangement links TRBV10-3 to TRBJ2-1, with 8 positions matching TRBD2. The ends lost 2 bases at V and 2 bases at J; junction bases unmatched: 5. CDR3 length: 16 amino acids. CDR1 and CDR2 (germline): ENHRY, SYGVKD. The CDR3 DNA reads as TGTGCCATCAGTGAGACGAGCGGGAGCACCTACAATGAGCAGTTCTTC. Translation gives CAISETSGSTYNEQFF.

The CDR3 here is CASSPQGDEQYF. For the CDR3, the DNA is TGTGCCAGTTCCCCCCAGGGGGACGAGCAGTACTTC. The chain employs TRBV19 and TRBJ2-7; 7 bases map to TRBD1. Per the germline V gene, CDR1 is LNHDA and CDR2 is SQIVND (reference sequence). CDR3 length: 12 residues. The ends lost 8 bases at V and 5 bases at J; junction bases unmatched: 6.

The J gene is TRBJ2-5, the V gene TRBV25-1, with D perhaps matching TRBD1 (5 bases). Deletions cut 10 bases from V and 2 bases from J, with 11 bases between. This CDR3 contains 12 residues. Germline V CDR1 and CDR2: MGHDK, SYGVNS. CDR3 bases: TGTGCCACCCTGGGGCTTCAAGAGACCCAGTACTTC. This translates into CATLGLQETQYF. Combining the CDR3 with reference TRBV25-1 and TRBJ2-5 gives the whole variable domain EADIYQTPRYLVIGTGKKITLECSQTMGHDKMYWYQQDPGMELHLIHYSYGVNSTEKGDLSSESTVSRIRTEHFPLTLESARPSHTSQYLCATLGLQETQYFGPGTRLLVL.

The rearrangement joins TRBV28 to TRBJ2-7; no clear D gene. CDR3 length equals 14 residues. V lost 6 bases and J 3 bases, leaving 15 bases between the germline ends. Germline V CDR1 and CDR2: MDHEN, SYDVKM. The CDR3 bases are TGTGCCAGCAGCCCTTCTAACGCTCTCTACGAGCAGTACTTC. This encodes CASSPSNALYEQYF.

The genes are TRBV29-1 and TRBJ1-1; 7 bases map to TRBD1. Germline V gene lookup returns CDR1 SQVTM and CDR2 ANQGSEA. J gave up 3 bases and V 7 bases, and 17 bases lay outside the gene matches. This CDR3 has 16 residues. The CDR3 nucleotides read TGCAGCGCCAGACTACCCCTGGCAGGGGGTCACACTGAAGCTTTCTTT. Protein product: CSARLPLAGGHTEAFF.

V is TRBV12-3 or TRBV12-4 and J is TRBJ1-2; D ambiguous. This CDR3 comprises 11 residues. V lost 5 bases and J lost 6, with 7 bases in between. The CDR3 region is CASSIPDGYTF. Here the CDR3 DNA reads TGTGCCAGCAGTATCCCAGATGGCTACACCTTC.

The rearrangement links TRBV7-3 to TRBJ2-2; 10 bases map to TRBD2. Looked up from germline, CDR1 is SGHTA and CDR2 is FQGTGA. This CDR3 comprises 12 residues. As DNA, the CDR3 is TGTGGGCTAGCGGGAGCGACCGGGGAGCTGTTTTTT. The encoded protein is CGLAGATGELFF.

This clone was seen just once. The chain carries TRBV5-5 and TRBJ2-1; the match to TRBD2 covers 8 bases. The CDR3 runs to 12 residues. After removal of 4 bases from V and 8 bases from J, the junction contained 2 bases not matched to a gene. CDR1 is SGHKS and CDR2 is YYEKEE in the germline V gene (reference sequence). The CDR3 DNA is TGTGCCAGCAGCCGGGAGGGTTATGAGCAGTTCTTC. Its protein product is CASSREGYEQFF.